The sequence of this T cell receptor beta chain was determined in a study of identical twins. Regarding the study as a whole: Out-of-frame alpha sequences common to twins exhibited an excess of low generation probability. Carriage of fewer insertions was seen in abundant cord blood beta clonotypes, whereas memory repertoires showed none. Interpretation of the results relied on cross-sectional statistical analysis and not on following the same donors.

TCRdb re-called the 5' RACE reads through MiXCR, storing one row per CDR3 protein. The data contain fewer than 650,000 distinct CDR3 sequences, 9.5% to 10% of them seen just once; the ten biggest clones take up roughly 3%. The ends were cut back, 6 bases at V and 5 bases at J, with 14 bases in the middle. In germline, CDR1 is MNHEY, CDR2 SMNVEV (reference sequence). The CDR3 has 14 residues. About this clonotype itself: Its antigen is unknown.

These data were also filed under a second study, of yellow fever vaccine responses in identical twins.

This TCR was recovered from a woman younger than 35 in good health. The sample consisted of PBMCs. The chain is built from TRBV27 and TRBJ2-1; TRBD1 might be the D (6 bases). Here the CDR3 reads CASRPLRTDNEQFF. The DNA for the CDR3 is TGTGCCAGCAGGCCCCTAAGGACAGACAATGAGCAGTTCTTC.